This TCR beta chain was documented in a study of blood T cell repertoires in COVID-19. Study-level information: PBMCs, B-cell-depleted T cells, or T cells were the source of the cDNA or gDNA that made up the material.

Under the authors' procedure: Counts of nucleated cells, estimated from reference gene primer amplification, were obtained. Profiling relied on immunoSEQ multiplex PCR, and the TCRdb table lists in-frame clones only, not all of them. Clone size and V and J calls were adopted from that table, with D and trimming inferred from the DNA. The table records 300,000 to 400,000 clones, about 87% of them present only once. This CDR3 contains 13 residues. V trimming: 3 bases; J trimming: 11 bases; junction bases outside the gene matches: 9. In germline, CDR1 is KGHSH, CDR2 LQKENI. This rearrangement joins TRBV18 to TRBJ1-1; 7 bases are a match to TRBD1. The sequence was obtained from a woman in her fifties or sixties with COVID-19, enrolled during active disease. Material: peripheral blood. The chain's CDR3 is CASSPTGATEAFF. The CDR3 coding sequence is TGTGCCAGCTCACCTACAGGGGCAACCGAGGCTTTCTTT. The whole variable domain, remainder taken from reference TRBV18 and TRBJ1-1, is NAGVMQNPRHLVRRRGQEARLRCSPMKGHSHVYWYRQLPEEGLKFMVYLQKENIIDESGMPKERFSAEFPKEGPSILRIQQVVRGDSAAYFCASSPTGATEAFFGQGTRLTVV.